A single sample gave rise to the 11 T cell receptor beta chains below, sequenced in a study of shared clonotypes between healthy human individuals. Generated by immunoSEQ multiplex PCR, the TCRdb table keeps only in-frame clones and is missing some. This repertoire shows some 2 million clones, about 94% found once; its top ten account for 1% to 1.5%. Only CD45RO-negative cells positively selected for CCR7 counted as naive CD8 cells, so terminally differentiated effector memory CD45RA+ cells were excluded. The sequenced material came from naive CD8+ T cells sorted from blood. The receptors stem from a man between 18 and 35 years old in good health.

This clone was counted once. This sequence joins TRBV11-2 and TRBJ2-3; D might be TRBD2 (5 bases). Germline V CDR1 and CDR2: SGHAT, FQNNGV. This CDR3 is built from 14 residues. V was trimmed by 1 base and J by 4 bases, leaving 9 bases between them. The chain's CDR3 is CASSLAAGPDTQYF. The CDR3 DNA reads as TGTGCCAGCAGCTTAGCGGCGGGCCCAGATACGCAGTATTTT. Full variable domain (outside the CDR3, taken from reference TRBV11-2 and TRBJ2-3): EAGVAQSPRYKIIEKRQSVAFWCNPISGHATLYWYQQILGQGPKLLIQFQNNGVVDDSQLPKDRFSAERLKGVDSTLKIQPAKLEDSAVYLCASSLAAGPDTQYFGPGTRLTVL.

This clone was observed once. CDR3 in DNA: TGTGCCAGCACCAAGGGCGGGGATGAGCAGTACTTC. Its protein is CASTKGGDEQYF. The rearrangement uses TRBV13 and TRBJ2-7, with TRBD2 as a possible D gene (6 bases). This CDR3 is built from 12 residues. Germline CDR1 PRHDT, CDR2 FYEKMQ (reference sequence). With 7 bases removed from V and 7 bases from J, the gap between germline ends came to 14 bases.

Comment on this clone: Other DNA sequences in this specimen translate into the identical CDR3. The J gene is TRBJ2-7, the V gene TRBV7-6, with a weak D call TRBD2 (5 bases). Between the trimmed V and J ends, which lost 0 bases and 4 bases, there was a span of 7 bases. Germline V gene sequence: CDR1 SGHVS, CDR2 FNYEAQ. The CDR3 has 13 amino acids. This CDR3 is CASSLAGRYEQYF. As DNA, the CDR3 is TGTGCCAGCAGCTTAGCGGGGAGATACGAGCAGTACTTC. Combining the CDR3 with reference TRBV7-6 and TRBJ2-7 gives the whole variable domain GAGVSQSPRYKVTKRGQDVALRCDPISGHVSLYWYRQALGQGPEFLTYFNYEAQQDKSGLPNDRFSAERPEGSISTLTIQRTEQRDSAMYRCASSLAGRYEQYFGPGTRLTVT.

With respect to this clone: Other DNA sequences within the sample encode an identical CDR3. The rearrangement links TRBV20-1 to TRBJ2-7, with D uncertain. The germline V and J ends were trimmed by 5 bases and 3 bases, with 8 bases remaining between them. The V gene's germline CDR1 is DFQATT and CDR2 SNEGSKA (reference sequence). This CDR3 is 11 amino acids long. CDR3 coding DNA: TGCAGTGCTCGCGAGAGCTACGAGCAGTACTTC. Amino acid sequence: CSARESYEQYF.

This rearrangement joins TRBV7-8 to TRBJ2-1; D perhaps matches TRBD1 (5 bases). This CDR3 comprises 12 residues. The V gene's germline CDR1 is SGHVS and CDR2 FQNEAQ. The germline V and J ends were trimmed by 8 bases and 7 bases, with 12 bases remaining between them. The CDR3 is CASLGAMNEQFF. The CDR3 DNA reads as TGTGCCAGCCTTGGGGCGATGAATGAGCAGTTCTTC. Variable domain in full (rest from reference TRBV7-8 and TRBJ2-1): GAGVSQSPRYKVAKRGQDVALRCDPISGHVSLFWYQQALGQGPEFLTYFQNEAQLDKSGLPSDRFFAERPEGSVSTLKIQRTQQEDSAVYLCASLGAMNEQFFGPGTRLTVL.

In the case of this clone: The same CDR3 is also encoded by other DNA sequences in this sample. V gene TRBV6-5 combines with J gene TRBJ1-1; D possibly corresponds to TRBD1 (5 bases). The germline CDR1 and CDR2 sequences are MNHEY and SVGAGI. The CDR3 spans 14 residues. Trimming cost V 2 bases and J 4 bases, with 11 bases left between them. CDR3 bases: TGTGCCAGCAGTTACGGGGGAGAGAGCACTGAAGCTTTCTTT. This encodes CASSYGGESTEAFF.

The CDR3 nucleotides read TGTGCCAGCAGTCAACCCCTGAACCATGGCTCCTACGAGCAGTACTTC. This gives the protein CASSQPLNHGSYEQYF. The gene calls are TRBV28 and TRBJ2-7; D is unclear. CDR3 length: 16 residues. CDR1 and CDR2 (germline): MDHEN, SYDVKM. V dropped 5 bases and J dropped 0 bases, with 17 bases sitting between them.

The chain couples TRBV5-4 to TRBJ2-5; 7 nucleotides match TRBD2. The CDR3 extends over 14 amino acids. V lost 2 bases to trimming and J lost 3 bases; unmatched junction nucleotides: 4. In germline, CDR1 is SGHNT, CDR2 YYREEE (reference sequence). CDR3 DNA sequence: TGTGCCAGCAGCTTTAGGGGAGGGGAAGAGACCCAGTACTTC. It yields the protein CASSFRGGEETQYF.

This chain uses TRBV7-9 with TRBJ2-7; a possible D gene is TRBD2 (5 bases). Germline CDR1 reads SEHNR; CDR2 reads FQNEAQ (reference sequence). With 1 base removed from V and 4 bases from J, the gap between germline ends came to 8 bases. CDR3 size: 13 residues. The CDR3 protein is CASSLVREYEQYF. In DNA, the CDR3 is TGTGCCAGCAGCTTAGTTAGGGAGTACGAGCAGTACTTC.

The rearrangement links TRBV5-5 to TRBJ1-2, with 8 bases fitting TRBD1. Germline CDR1 SGHKS, CDR2 YYEKEE (reference sequence). The length of the CDR3 is 14 residues. V lost 1 base, J lost 5 bases, and 4 bases stayed unmatched. The CDR3 DNA is TGTGCCAGCAGCTTGTCAGACAGGGGTTATGGCTACACCTTC. Its translation: CASSLSDRGYGYTF.

A note on this clone: The sample contains more than one DNA sequence encoding this CDR3. The chain carries TRBV5-6 and TRBJ1-1; tentatively, D is TRBD1 (6 bases). In germline, CDR1 is SGHDT, CDR2 YYEEEE. There are 12 residues in the CDR3. V was shortened by 5 bases and J by 3 bases, with 8 bases between the two germline ends. The CDR3 protein is CASSEGDTEAFF. The CDR3 bases are TGTGCCAGCAGTGAGGGGGACACTGAAGCTTTCTTT.